These T cell receptor beta chains were read from a single sample in a study of T cell responses to AZD1222 COVID-19 vaccine. This table comes from immunoSEQ multiplex PCR, and its TCRdb copy is limited to in-frame clones, with some not included. Of some 30,000 clones listed, approximately 90% are singletons. Material: peripheral blood, obtained 28 days after the second AZD1222 dose. Receptors were obtained from an adult who received the AZD1222 COVID-19 vaccine. The CDR3 runs from the conserved cysteine through the conserved F or W. A D gene is named only where the DNA matches it firmly. The size of a clone is reported for some rows only, either as once, few or many, or as a class for expanded clones.

abundance,v_gene,j_gene,len,d_gene,CDR3aa,CDR3nt
-,TRBV2,TRBJ2-7,16,-,CASSDREPIFLYEQYF,TGTGCCAGCAGTGACCGGGAGCCGATTTTCCTCTACGAGCAGTACTTC
-,TRBV28,TRBJ2-7,15,TRBD1,CASTGTGTGGSEQYF,TGTGCCAGCACCGGTACCGGGACAGGGGGCTCCGAGCAGTACTTC
-,TRBV6-6,TRBJ1-2,16,-,CASSLVPPRANYGYTF,TGTGCCAGCAGTTTGGTACCTCCTCGAGCTAACTATGGCTACACCTTC
-,TRBV7-8,TRBJ2-1,16,TRBD2,CASSSAAGGSYNEQFF,TGTGCCAGCAGCTCGGCGGCGGGGGGTTCCTACAATGAGCAGTTCTTC
few,TRBV11-2,TRBJ2-7,14,-,CASKSPGFSYEQYF,TGTGCCAGCAAGTCCCCCGGGTTCTCCTACGAGCAGTACTTC
-,TRBV5-4,TRBJ2-7,14,TRBD1,CASSLPDYRGEQYF,TGTGCCAGCAGTTTGCCGGATTACAGGGGCGAGCAGTACTTC
-,TRBV5-1,TRBJ1-2,14,-,CASSWGTDGYGYTF,TGCGCCAGCAGCTGGGGGACCGACGGCTATGGCTACACCTTC
few,TRBV19,TRBJ1-2,14,-,CASSIVGGMGGYTF,TGTGCCAGTAGTATAGTCGGGGGAATGGGTGGCTACACCTTC
-,TRBV7-9,TRBJ2-1,15,-,CASSPGLSSYNEQFF,TGTGCCAGCAGCCCTGGACTGAGCTCCTACAATGAGCAGTTCTTC
-,TRBV7-2,TRBJ1-1,13,-,CASSTHGDTEAFF,TGTGCCAGCAGCACGCATGGGGACACTGAAGCTTTCTTT
-,TRBV7-3,TRBJ1-1,14,-,CASSFARESTEAFF,TGTGCCAGCAGCTTTGCGAGGGAAAGCACTGAAGCTTTCTTT
-,TRBV4-2,TRBJ1-3,13,-,CASSQDHGNTIYF,TGTGCCAGCAGCCAAGACCACGGAAACACCATATATTTT
-,TRBV7-9,TRBJ1-2,16,-,CASSRGRVDSDYGYTF,TGTGCCAGCAGTCGAGGCAGGGTGGACAGTGACTATGGCTACACCTTC
-,TRBV7-9,TRBJ1-1,13,-,CASSPMGHTEAFF,TGTGCCAGCAGCCCTATGGGTCACACTGAAGCTTTCTTT
-,TRBV19,TRBJ1-4,15,-,CASSLGRTTNEKLFF,TGTGCCAGTAGTCTGGGCAGAACAACTAATGAAAAACTGTTTTTT
-,TRBV7-2,TRBJ2-5,17,TRBD2,CASSLKGTSGGRKTQYF,TGTGCCAGCAGCCTTAAAGGGACTAGCGGGGGGAGGAAGACCCAGTACTTC
few,TRBV28,TRBJ1-6,12,-,CASSPPRGPLHF,TGTGCCAGCAGCCCGCCACGGGGGCCCCTCCACTTT
few,TRBV9,TRBJ1-4,15,-,CASSVEVGMREKLFF,TGTGCCAGCAGCGTAGAGGTGGGGATGAGAGAAAAACTGTTTTTT
-,TRBV2,TRBJ2-7,16,-,CASIGLAAGSSYEQYF,TGTGCCAGCATCGGGCTCGCGGCGGGAAGCTCCTACGAGCAGTACTTC
-,TRBV5-6,TRBJ1-2,13,TRBD1,CASGGTGLGGYTF,TGTGCCAGTGGGGGGACAGGGCTCGGTGGCTACACCTTC
few,TRBV27,TRBJ1-6,15,-,CASNRLSSYNSPLHF,TGTGCCAGCAACCGCCTTAGCTCCTATAATTCACCCCTCCACTTT
-,TRBV11-2,TRBJ1-2,14,-,CASSPIQGDYGYTF,TGTGCCAGCAGCCCAATCCAGGGAGACTATGGCTACACCTTC
once,TRBV28,TRBJ2-7,16,TRBD2,CASSLWTSGNGGEQYF,TGTGCCAGCAGTTTATGGACTAGCGGGAATGGTGGCGAGCAGTACTTC
once,TRBV6-5,TRBJ2-1,13,-,CATTAGTYNEQFF,TGTGCCACCACCGCGGGCACATACAATGAGCAGTTCTTC
once,TRBV29-1,TRBJ2-7,14,TRBD2,CSVEGGGGSYEQYF,TGCAGCGTTGAAGGGGGGGGTGGCTCCTACGAGCAGTACTTC
-,TRBV3-1/TRBV3-2,TRBJ2-2,16,TRBD2,CASSPRLAANTGELFF,TGTGCCAGCAGCCCCCGACTAGCGGCGAACACCGGGGAGCTGTTTTTT
-,TRBV4-2,TRBJ1-1,13,-,CASSQDRGTEAFF,TGTGCCAGCAGCCAAGATCGTGGTACTGAAGCTTTCTTT
once,TRBV7-9,TRBJ1-2,15,TRBD1,CASSLGTGRSYGYTF,TGTGCCAGCAGCTTAGGGACAGGGAGATCCTATGGCTACACCTTC
-,TRBV7-2,TRBJ1-1,14,TRBD1,CASSLALQGALAFF,TGTGCCAGCAGCTTAGCGTTACAGGGGGCTTTAGCTTTCTTT
-,TRBV7-2,TRBJ1-2,14,-,CASSLAGGTFSYTF,TGTGCCAGCAGCTTAGCAGGGGGGACTTTTAGCTACACCTTC
-,TRBV5-4,TRBJ1-2,14,-,CASSLGPGANGYTF,TGTGCCAGCAGCTTGGGCCCAGGGGCCAATGGCTACACCTTC
-,TRBV5-1,TRBJ1-1,15,TRBD1,CASSLQRQGDTEAFF,TGCGCCAGCAGCTTGCAAAGACAGGGTGACACTGAAGCTTTCTTT
-,TRBV11-2,TRBJ2-5,16,TRBD2,CASSPTSGGRRETQYF,TGTGCCAGCAGCCCAACTAGCGGGGGGCGCCGGGAGACCCAGTACTTC
-,TRBV28,TRBJ1-5,11,-,CASSSYQPQHF,TGTGCCAGCAGCTCCTACCAGCCCCAGCATTTT
-,TRBV7-2,TRBJ2-1,16,-,CASSLRSSGGGSEQFF,TGTGCCAGCAGCTTAAGGTCGTCAGGAGGTGGGAGTGAGCAGTTCTTC
-,TRBV2,TRBJ1-1,15,-,CASSPQGSMNTEAFF,TGTGCCAGCAGTCCACAGGGAAGCATGAACACTGAAGCTTTCTTT
-,TRBV21-1,TRBJ2-3,14,-,CASSNHARVCTQYF,TGTGCCAGCAGCAATCACGCCAGGGTCTGTACGCAGTATTTT
-,TRBV5-1,TRBJ1-4,16,TRBD1,CASSFDRQGEGEKLFF,TGCGCCAGCAGCTTCGACCGACAGGGGGAGGGAGAAAAACTGTTTTTT
-,TRBV5-1,TRBJ2-1,16,TRBD2,CASSFGTSGEYNEQFF,TGCGCCAGCAGCTTCGGGACTAGCGGGGAATACAATGAGCAGTTCTTC
once,TRBV28,TRBJ2-1,15,TRBD1,CASSFPGQINNEQFF,TGTGCCAGCAGTTTCCCGGGACAGATTAACAATGAGCAGTTCTTC
-,TRBV12-5,TRBJ2-7,14,TRBD1,CASGLRGPKLEQYF,TGTGCTAGTGGTTTGAGGGGGCCTAAACTGGAGCAGTACTTC
-,TRBV6-5,TRBJ1-2,13,-,CASSYMVSYGYTF,TGTGCCAGCAGTTACATGGTTTCATATGGCTACACCTTC
-,TRBV11-2,TRBJ1-2,13,TRBD1,CASSLDRAAGYTF,TGTGCCAGCAGCTTGGACAGGGCGGCTGGCTACACCTTC
-,TRBV5-8,TRBJ1-2,16,-,CASSPGPGRAGYGYTF,TGTGCCAGCAGCCCAGGGCCTGGTAGGGCAGGCTATGGCTACACCTTC
-,TRBV14,TRBJ1-2,13,-,CASSRLPNYGYTF,TGTGCCAGCAGCCGACTACCCAATTATGGCTACACCTTC
-,TRBV30,TRBJ1-1,12,-,CAWSYFGQEAFF,TGTGCCTGGAGTTATTTCGGTCAAGAAGCTTTCTTT
-,TRBV7-9,TRBJ2-7,14,TRBD1,CASSPGTGMYEQYF,TGTGCCAGCAGCCCCGGGACAGGGATGTACGAGCAGTACTTC
-,TRBV7-2,TRBJ2-5,16,TRBD2,CASSLDVAGGKETQYF,TGTGCCAGCAGCTTAGACGTAGCGGGGGGAAAAGAGACCCAGTACTTC
-,TRBV19,TRBJ1-3,17,TRBD1,CASSAIDRGNTGNTIYF,TGTGCCAGTAGTGCCATCGACAGGGGGAATACTGGAAACACCATATATTTT
-,TRBV5-1,TRBJ2-7,15,TRBD1,CASSLRQGALYEQYF,TGCGCCAGCAGCTTAAGACAGGGGGCCCTCTACGAGCAGTACTTC
-,TRBV3-1/TRBV3-2,TRBJ1-3,14,-,CASSRGISGNTIYF,TGTGCCAGCAGCCGGGGAATCTCTGGAAACACCATATATTTT
-,TRBV5-4,TRBJ2-5,16,TRBD2,CASSLDPAGDQETQYF,TGTGCCAGCAGCTTGGATCCAGCGGGAGATCAAGAGACCCAGTACTTC
-,TRBV18,TRBJ1-1,14,-,CASSPSSLNTEAFF,TGTGCCAGCTCACCAAGCAGCTTGAACACTGAAGCTTTCTTT
once,TRBV5-1,TRBJ2-5,13,-,CASSFGGGETQYF,TGCGCCAGCAGCTTCGGGGGTGGAGAGACCCAGTACTTC